This TCR beta chain was observed in a study of T cell repertoires in cytomegalovirus infection. Regarding the study as a whole: The ex vivo response was dominated by HLA-C-restricted CMV-specific TCR beta clonotypes.

Germline V gene sequence: CDR1 SGHTA, CDR2 FQGNSA. The CDR3 extends over 14 amino acids. V gave up 1 base and J gave up 6 bases, with 13 bases separating them. Via MiXCR, TCRdb re-called the reads, giving one row per CDR3 protein. The sample carries hundreds of thousands of distinct CDR3 sequences, roughly 36% recorded once. As to this clonotype: Its antigen is undetermined.

The V call is TRBV7-2, the J call TRBJ2-7, with D uncertain. The source material was cultured PBMCs, sampled from culture after CMV antigen stimulation. This clonotype originated in a human donor in good health (CMV status not recorded). Some clones in this sample may be carry-over from other donors' samples. This chain's CDR3 is CASSLERTESEQYF. Here the CDR3 DNA reads TGTGCCAGCAGCTTAGAGAGGACGGAAAGCGAGCAGTACTTC.